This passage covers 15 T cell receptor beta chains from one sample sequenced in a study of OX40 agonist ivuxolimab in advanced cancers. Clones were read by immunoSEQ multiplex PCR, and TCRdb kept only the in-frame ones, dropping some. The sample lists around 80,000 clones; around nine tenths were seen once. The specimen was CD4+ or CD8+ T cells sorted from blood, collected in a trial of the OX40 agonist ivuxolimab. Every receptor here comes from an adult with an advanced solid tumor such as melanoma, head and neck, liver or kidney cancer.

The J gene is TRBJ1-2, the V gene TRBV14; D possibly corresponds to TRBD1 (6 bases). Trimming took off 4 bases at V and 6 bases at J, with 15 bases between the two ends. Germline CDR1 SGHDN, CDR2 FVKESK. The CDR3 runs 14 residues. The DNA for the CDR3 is TGTGCCAGCAGCCGGTACGGGGGGCGAGATGGCTACACCTTC. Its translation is CASSRYGGRDGYTF.

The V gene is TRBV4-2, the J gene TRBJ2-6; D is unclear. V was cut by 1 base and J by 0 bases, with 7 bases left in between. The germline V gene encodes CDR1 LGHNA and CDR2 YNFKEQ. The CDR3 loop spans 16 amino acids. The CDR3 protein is CASSQGRVSGANVLTF. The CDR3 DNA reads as TGTGCCAGCAGCCAAGGCCGCGTCTCTGGGGCCAACGTCCTGACTTTC.

CDR3 in amino acids: CASTLLYRGPGNSPLHF. The DNA of the CDR3 is TGTGCCAGCACCTTACTCTACAGGGGGCCCGGTAATTCACCCCTCCACTTT. V gene TRBV6-8 combines with J gene TRBJ1-6; TRBD1 matches 9 bases. Trimming removed 7 bases from V and 6 bases from J; junction bases left unmatched: 13. From germline, CDR1 is MNHGY and CDR2 SAAAGT. The CDR3 loop spans 17 amino acids.

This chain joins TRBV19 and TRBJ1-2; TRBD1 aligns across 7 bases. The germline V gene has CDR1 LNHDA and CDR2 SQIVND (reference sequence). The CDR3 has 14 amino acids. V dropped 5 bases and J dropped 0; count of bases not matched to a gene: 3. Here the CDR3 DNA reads TGTGCCAGTAGTGTGGGACAGCCTAACTATGGCTACACCTTC. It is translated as CASSVGQPNYGYTF.

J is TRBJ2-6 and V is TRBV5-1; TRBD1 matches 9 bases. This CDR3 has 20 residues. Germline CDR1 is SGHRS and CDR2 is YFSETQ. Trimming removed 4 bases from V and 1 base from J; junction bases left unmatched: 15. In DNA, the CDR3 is TGCGCCAGCAGCCCTGGACAGGGGATCTCCATTCAATCTGGGGCCAACGTCCTGACTTTC. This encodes CASSPGQGISIQSGANVLTF.

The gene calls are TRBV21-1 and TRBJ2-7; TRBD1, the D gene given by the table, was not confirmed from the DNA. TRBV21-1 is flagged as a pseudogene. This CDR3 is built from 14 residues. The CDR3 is CASARRQGGNEQYV. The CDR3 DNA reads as TGTGCCAGCGCCCGCCGACAGGGGGGCAACGAGCAGTACGTC.

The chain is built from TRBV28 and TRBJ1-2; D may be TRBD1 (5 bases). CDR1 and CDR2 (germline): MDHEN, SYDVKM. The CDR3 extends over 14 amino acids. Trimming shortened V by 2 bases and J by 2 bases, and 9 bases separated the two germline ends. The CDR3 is CASSLGAGNYGYTF. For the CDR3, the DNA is TGTGCCAGCAGTTTAGGGGCAGGGAACTATGGCTACACCTTC.

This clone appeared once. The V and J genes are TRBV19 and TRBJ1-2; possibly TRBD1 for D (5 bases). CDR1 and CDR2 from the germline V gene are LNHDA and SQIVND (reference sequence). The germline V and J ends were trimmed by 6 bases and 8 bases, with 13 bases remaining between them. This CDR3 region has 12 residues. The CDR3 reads CASSRLGGGYTF. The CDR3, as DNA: TGTGCCAGTAGCCGCCTCGGGGGAGGCTACACCTTC.

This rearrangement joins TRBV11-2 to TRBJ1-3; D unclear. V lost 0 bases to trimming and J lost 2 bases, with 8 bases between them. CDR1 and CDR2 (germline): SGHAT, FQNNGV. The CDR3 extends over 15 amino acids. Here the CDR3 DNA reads TGTGCCAGCAGCTTAGAGGGTTTTACTGGAAACACCATATATTTT. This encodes CASSLEGFTGNTIYF.

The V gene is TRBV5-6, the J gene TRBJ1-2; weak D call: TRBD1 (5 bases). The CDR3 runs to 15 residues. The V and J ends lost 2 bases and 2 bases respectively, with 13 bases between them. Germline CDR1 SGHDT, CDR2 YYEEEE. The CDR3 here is CASSLKPGLNYGYTF. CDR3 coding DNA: TGTGCCAGCAGCTTAAAGCCAGGGTTGAACTATGGCTACACCTTC.

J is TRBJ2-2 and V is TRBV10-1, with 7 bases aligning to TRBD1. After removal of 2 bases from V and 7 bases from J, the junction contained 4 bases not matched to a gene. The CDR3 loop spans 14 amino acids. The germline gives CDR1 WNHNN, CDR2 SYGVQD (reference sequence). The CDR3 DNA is TGCGCCAGCAGTGAGGAGGGGGCGTTCGGGGAGCTGTTTTTT. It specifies CASSEEGAFGELFF.

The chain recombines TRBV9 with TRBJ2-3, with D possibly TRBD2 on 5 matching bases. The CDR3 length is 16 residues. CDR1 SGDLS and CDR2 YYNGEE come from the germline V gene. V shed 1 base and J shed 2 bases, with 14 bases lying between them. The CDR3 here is CASSVSPRGLTDTQYF. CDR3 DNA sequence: TGTGCCAGCAGCGTAAGCCCCAGAGGGCTCACAGATACGCAGTATTTT.

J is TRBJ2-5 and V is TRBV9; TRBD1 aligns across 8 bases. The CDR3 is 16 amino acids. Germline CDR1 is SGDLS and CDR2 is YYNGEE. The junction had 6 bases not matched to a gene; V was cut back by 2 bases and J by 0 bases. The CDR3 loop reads CASSVSTGGYQETQYF. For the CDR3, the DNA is TGTGCCAGCAGCGTCTCCACAGGGGGGTACCAAGAGACCCAGTACTTC.

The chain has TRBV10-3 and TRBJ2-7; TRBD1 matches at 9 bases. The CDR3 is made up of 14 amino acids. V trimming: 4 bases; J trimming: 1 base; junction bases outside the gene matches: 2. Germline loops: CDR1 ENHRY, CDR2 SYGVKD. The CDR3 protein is CAISGGTGSYEQYF. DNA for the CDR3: TGTGCCATCAGTGGGGGGACAGGGTCCTACGAGCAGTACTTC.

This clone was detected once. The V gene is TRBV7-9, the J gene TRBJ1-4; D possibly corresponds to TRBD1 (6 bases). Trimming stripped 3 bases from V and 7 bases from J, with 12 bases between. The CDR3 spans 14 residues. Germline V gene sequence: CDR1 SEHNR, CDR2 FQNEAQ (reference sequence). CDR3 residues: CASSFTGLGEKLFF. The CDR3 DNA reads TGTGCCAGCAGCTTCACAGGGCTGGGTGAAAAACTGTTTTTT.